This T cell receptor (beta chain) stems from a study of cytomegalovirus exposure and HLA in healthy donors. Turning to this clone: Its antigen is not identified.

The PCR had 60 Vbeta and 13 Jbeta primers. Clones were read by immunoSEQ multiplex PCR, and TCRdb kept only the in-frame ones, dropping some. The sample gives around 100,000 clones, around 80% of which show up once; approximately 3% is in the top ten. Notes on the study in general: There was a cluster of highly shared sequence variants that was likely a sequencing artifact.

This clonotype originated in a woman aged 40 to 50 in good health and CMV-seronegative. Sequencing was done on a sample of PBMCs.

The CDR3 DNA reads TGTGCCTGGAGACTAGCGGGAGGGATTGAGCAGTTCTTC. Translating gives CAWRLAGGIEQFF. The chain couples TRBV30 to TRBJ2-1; 13 nucleotides line up with TRBD2. This CDR3 comprises 13 residues. CDR1 is GTSNPN and CDR2 is SVGIG in the germline V gene (reference sequence). J gave up 9 bases and V 3 bases, and 2 bases lay outside the gene matches.